These 19 T cell receptor beta chains share one sample of origin, sequenced in a study of beta chain features in type 1 diabetes. Broader study findings: Among all four CD4+ subsets, Type 1 diabetes patients had TCRB CDR3s that were moderately but significantly shorter.

Expressed TCRB transcripts were sequenced because the isolated RNA had all been reverse transcribed beforehand. Sequencing was performed with immunoSEQ multiplex PCR; in TCRdb, only in-frame clones are kept and a portion is missing. The sample gives under 300,000 clones, over 11% of which show up once; about 0.018% is in the top ten. These receptors have no identified antigens. Input material: naive CD4+ T cells from blood. These TCRs come from a man aged 30 to 45 with type 1 diabetes.

This clone has just a few counts. This chain connects TRBV5-6 to TRBJ2-3; a weak D match, TRBD2 (6 bases). Trimming took off 2 bases at V and 1 base at J, with 14 bases between the two ends. This CDR3 is 16 amino acids long. The germline CDR1 and CDR2 sequences are SGHDT and YYEEEE. The CDR3 DNA reads as TGTGCCAGCAGCTTACCGGGACTGGAGGGCACAGATACGCAGTATTTT. Its protein is CASSLPGLEGTDTQYF.

This clone has more than one count but fewer than ten. The chain joins TRBV11-2 to TRBJ2-7; weak D call: TRBD2 (6 bases). Germline V gene lookup returns CDR1 SGHAT and CDR2 FQNNGV. V was clipped by 0 bases and J by 3 bases, with 15 bases between them. There are 16 residues in the CDR3. CDR3 amino acids: CASSLDRGSFYYEQYF. In DNA, the CDR3 is TGTGCCAGCAGCTTAGATCGGGGGTCTTTCTACTACGAGCAGTACTTC. Looking up the rest from reference TRBV11-2 and TRBJ2-7 gives the full variable domain: EAGVAQSPRYKIIEKRQSVAFWCNPISGHATLYWYQQILGQGPKLLIQFQNNGVVDDSQLPKDRFSAERLKGVDSTLKIQPAKLEDSAVYLCASSLDRGSFYYEQYFGPGTRLTVT.

This clone was seen a few times. The J gene is TRBJ2-5, the V gene TRBV30, with TRBD1 matching over 8 bases. The ends lost 4 bases at V and 4 bases at J; junction bases unmatched: 11. Germline V gene sequence: CDR1 GTSNPN, CDR2 SVGIG (reference sequence). This CDR3 contains 15 residues. The CDR3 loop reads CAWTKGQVERETQYF. The CDR3 coding sequence is TGTGCCTGGACTAAGGGACAGGTAGAGCGAGAGACCCAGTACTTC.

This clone was counted between two and nine times. Other DNA sequences from this sample encode an identical CDR3 as well. The V and J genes are TRBV30 and TRBJ2-1; a possible D gene is TRBD2 (5 bases). Per the germline V gene, CDR1 is GTSNPN and CDR2 is SVGIG (reference sequence). This CDR3 is built from 13 residues. Trimming pared 0 bases from V and 4 bases from J, leaving 7 bases between. CDR3 in DNA: TGTGCCTGGAGTGTCGGGATTTACAATGAGCAGTTCTTC. Translation: CAWSVGIYNEQFF.

This clone was found a few times. Other DNA sequences in the sample encode the same CDR3. The chain links TRBV30 to TRBJ1-1; D may be TRBD1 (6 bases). Germline CDR1 is GTSNPN and CDR2 is SVGIG (reference sequence). V lost 1 base and J lost 0, with 9 bases in between. The CDR3 runs to 14 residues. The CDR3 nucleotides are TGTGCCTGGAGTGCTAGGACAGTGAACACTGAAGCTTTCTTT. Protein product: CAWSARTVNTEAFF.

V usage is TRBV19 and J usage is TRBJ1-1; TRBD1 agrees at 9 bases. With 5 bases clipped from V and 5 bases from J, the junction kept 6 bases outside the gene matches. This CDR3 contains 14 residues. Germline CDR1 and CDR2: LNHDA and SQIVND (reference sequence). The CDR3 loop is CASSPQGARTEAFF. In nucleotides, the CDR3 is TGTGCCAGTAGTCCACAGGGGGCAAGGACTGAAGCTTTCTTT.

The gene calls are TRBV5-1 and TRBJ2-7; a weak D match, TRBD1 (6 bases). Germline V gives CDR1 SGHRS, CDR2 YFSETQ. Between the trimmed V and J ends, which lost 0 bases and 11 bases, there was a span of 9 bases. This CDR3 contains 11 residues. The CDR3 is CASSLDRVEYF. The CDR3 DNA follows: TGCGCCAGCAGCTTGGACAGGGTGGAGTACTTC.

This sequence joins TRBV4-1 and TRBJ1-4; D gene unclear. Trimming removed 6 bases from V and 6 bases from J, with 20 bases in between. Germline lookup yields CDR1 MGHRA and CDR2 YSYEKL. The CDR3 length is 16 residues. CDR3 protein: CASRKGDTVGDEKLFF. The DNA for the CDR3 is TGCGCCAGCAGGAAGGGCGACACGGTCGGGGATGAAAAACTGTTTTTT.

The rearrangement uses TRBV25-1 and TRBJ1-1; D is ambiguous. CDR3 length equals 14 residues. The V end was cut by 4 bases, the J end by 4 bases, with 13 bases between. Germline CDR1 reads MGHDK; CDR2 reads SYGVNS. The CDR3 sequence: CASSANFRSTEAFF. The CDR3 nucleotides are TGTGCCAGCAGTGCAAACTTCAGGTCCACTGAAGCTTTCTTT.

The gene calls are TRBV7-9 and TRBJ2-1; D is possibly TRBD1 (5 bases). Germline-derived CDR1 and CDR2 are SEHNR and FQNEAQ (reference sequence). V was cut by 1 base and J by 7 bases, with 8 bases left in between. This CDR3 has 13 residues. The CDR3 DNA reads TGTGCCAGCAGCTTAGGTGGGGCTAATGAGCAGTTCTTC. This encodes CASSLGGANEQFF.

This clone was counted a few times. The CDR3 here is CASSQVTGGAGGYTF. As DNA, the CDR3 is TGTGCCAGCAGTCAAGTGACAGGGGGCGCGGGAGGCTACACCTTC. This rearrangement joins TRBV6-5 to TRBJ1-2; 10 bases line up with TRBD1. The germline V gene has CDR1 MNHEY and CDR2 SVGAGI. CDR3 length equals 15 residues. Trimming removed 5 bases from V and 8 bases from J; junction bases left unmatched: 11.

The chain uses TRBV18 and TRBJ2-7; a weak D match, TRBD2 (5 bases). The CDR3 runs 14 residues. CDR1 and CDR2 (germline): KGHSH, LQKENI. V was shortened by 5 bases and J by 1 base, with 12 bases between the two germline ends. The CDR3 coding sequence is TGTGCCAGCTCATCCACGGGCGGGTCCTACGAGCAGTACTTC. Protein: CASSSTGGSYEQYF.

This clone has more than one count but fewer than ten. The chain joins TRBV25-1 to TRBJ1-2; 7 nucleotides match TRBD1. CDR1 and CDR2 (germline): MGHDK, SYGVNS. This CDR3 region has 14 residues. After removal of 2 bases from V and 3 bases from J, the junction contained 3 bases not matched to a gene. CDR3 residues: CASSERDSHYGYTF. The CDR3, as DNA: TGTGCCAGCAGTGAACGGGACAGTCACTATGGCTACACCTTC.

The chain combines TRBV28 with TRBJ1-1; D gene ambiguous. The CDR3 has 13 residues. The V end was cut by 3 bases, the J end by 3 bases, with 8 bases between. The germline V gene encodes CDR1 MDHEN and CDR2 SYDVKM. CDR3 bases: TGTGCCAGCAGTTTCGACGGGGACACTGAAGCTTTCTTT. Its translation: CASSFDGDTEAFF.

V is TRBV5-1 and J is TRBJ2-7; D unresolved. Deletions cut 1 base from V and 2 bases from J, with 10 bases between. In germline, CDR1 is SGHRS, CDR2 YFSETQ. This CDR3 region has 14 residues. In nucleotides, the CDR3 is TGCGCCAGCAGCTTGAATTCCGAGGCCTACGAGCAGTACTTC. Residues: CASSLNSEAYEQYF.

The chain is built from TRBV5-4 and TRBJ2-2; no reliable D call. Deletions cut 3 bases from V and 6 bases from J, with 9 bases between. This CDR3 comprises 13 residues. Germline lookup yields CDR1 SGHNT and CDR2 YYREEE (reference sequence). CDR3 amino acids: CASSSSIAGELFF. The CDR3 region has the DNA TGTGCCAGCAGCTCCTCTATCGCCGGGGAGCTGTTTTTT.

Here the CDR3 DNA reads TGTGCCAGCAGTTACACCCAGGGTCCACTATGGGGCTACACCTTC. Translating gives CASSYTQGPLWGYTF. This rearrangement joins TRBV6-6 to TRBJ1-2; possibly TRBD1 for D (5 bases). V was clipped by 2 bases and J by 8 bases, with 18 bases between them. The CDR3 extends over 15 amino acids. Germline CDR1 is MNHNY and CDR2 is SVGAGI (reference sequence).

The chain uses TRBV6-5 and TRBJ2-7; D is unclear. V was shortened by 5 bases and J by 1 base, with 9 bases between the two germline ends. Germline V gene data show CDR1 as MNHEY and CDR2 as SVGAGI. This CDR3 has 13 residues. CDR3: CASSEEASYEQYF. The CDR3 DNA is TGTGCCAGCAGTGAAGAGGCTTCCTACGAGCAGTACTTC.

The chain employs TRBV4-1 and TRBJ1-5; no clear D. Germline CDR1 and CDR2: MGHRA and YSYEKL. The CDR3 is 16 amino acids. V was cut by 1 base and J by 3 bases, with 13 bases left in between. The CDR3: CASSQVSLTDNQPQHF. In DNA form, the CDR3 reads TGCGCCAGCAGCCAAGTCTCTCTCACAGACAATCAGCCCCAGCATTTT.